This T cell receptor beta chain was retrieved from a study of blood T cell repertoires in COVID-19 (dated by TCRdb to 2018 to 2021). At the level of the whole study: Samples from collaborators originated in the United States, Italy and Spain and spanned both the acute and convalescent phases of COVID-19. The material from the prospective study consisted of cDNA or gDNA derived from T cells, B-cell-depleted T cells, or PBMCs. Subjects who had been exposed to COVID-19, were actively infected with it, or had recovered from it provided the deeply sampled blood TCRbeta repertoires that made up the dataset. The repertoires were released in a freely available public database intended as a resource for research on the immune response to SARS-CoV-2. The samples were drawn from two sources: the first 160 participants of the ongoing ImmuneRACE study, and 1,200 or so subjects contributed by 6 global collaborators. Sample metadata almost always included a de-identified subject ID, COVID-19 status, age in years and sex. Where available, HLA class I and class II types were taken from metadata supplied by the sample provider and were not determined by assay-based typing. What the authors observed across the whole study: The amount of clinical and demographic metadata varied by source and participant and was provided uncurated.

TCRbeta CDR3 regions were amplified from genomic DNA using the immunoSEQ Assay, a bias-controlled multiplex PCR. The original pipeline was this. The number of nucleated cells in each sample was estimated from the amplification of reference gene primers within the assay. Sequence reads were collapsed and filtered to measure the absolute abundance of every unique TCRbeta CDR3 rearrangement. For each sample, productive Simpson clonality was calculated as the square root of Simpson's diversity index across productive rearrangements. Sourced from immuneACCESS, this table was stored by TCRdb with only in-frame sequences that have V and J called. A share of the clones is absent; for the studies checked, an unresolved V gene accounts for under half, and the remainder has no known explanation. V and J calls and clone size follow that table, whereas D and trimming were derived from the DNA. This sample holds fewer than 300,000 clones; approximately 91% were observed only once. 2% to 2.5% of the sample lies in the top ten.

Turning to this clone: This receptor's antigen is unknown. One base away there is no much larger clone; base qualities are not given.

Participants in the prospective study were enrolled through a virtual design, were aged roughly 18 to 90 years, and lived in about 25 United States geographic areas. In the prospective study, participants were assigned to cohorts based on the clinical history participants reported in a screening survey and a study questionnaire. In the prospective study, mobile phlebotomists collected whole blood, serum and a nasopharyngeal or oropharyngeal swab from each participant. Over a roughly 2-month period, participants in the prospective study had the option of providing additional blood draws and questionnaires. Before DNA extraction, blood samples from the prospective study were shipped at room temperature or frozen. CDR1 and CDR2 were assigned from the germline V gene as SQVTM and ANQGSEA. From the cysteine through the phenylalanine, the CDR3 covers 13 amino acids. Here the CDR3 DNA is all that survives: 39 bases in frame from base 1. A distance of 9 bases separates the germline ends of V and J, which lose 5 bases and 0 bases respectively.

Sequenced: PBMCs or T cells enriched from blood (not recorded which). The clonotype comes from a woman aged 40 to 49 with acute COVID-19. The chain is encoded by TRBV29-1 joined to TRBJ2-3; the best D guess is TRBD2, with 5 bases matching. The CDR3 in this case is CSVKGRSTDTQYF. The base sequence is TGCAGCGTTAAAGGGAGAAGCACAGATACGCAGTATTTT.